The 32 T cell receptor beta chains given below trace back to one sample, sequenced in a study of blood T cell repertoires in COVID-19. Clones were sequenced by immunoSEQ multiplex PCR, and TCRdb holds only the in-frame ones, with some missing. The profile covers some 490,000 clones, with around 85% appearing a single time and approximately 8% taken by the ten largest. Sequencing used PBMCs or T cells enriched from blood (not recorded which). The receptors were gathered from a woman aged 55-70 years who had recovered from COVID-19.

The chain uses TRBV4-2 and TRBJ2-7; 9 nucleotides align to TRBD2. Germline CDR1 is LGHNA and CDR2 is YNFKEQ. The CDR3 contains 18 residues. V was clipped by 0 bases and J by 1 base; unmatched bases: 10. CDR3 residues: CASSQDLAGGGASYEQYF. CDR3 nucleotides: TGTGCCAGCAGCCAAGATTTGGCGGGCGGGGGGGCGTCCTACGAGCAGTACTTC.

The chain combines TRBV3-1 (or the pseudogene TRBV3-2) with TRBJ2-1; 8 nucleotides align to TRBD1. Germline loops: CDR1 LGHDT, CDR2 YNNKEL (reference sequence). The CDR3 has 13 amino acids. V trimming: 7 bases; J trimming: 9 bases; junction bases outside the gene matches: 8. CDR3 in amino acids: CASIGQGSLEQFF. CDR3 coding DNA: TGTGCCAGCATTGGACAGGGAAGCCTTGAGCAGTTCTTC.

The chain carries TRBV5-5 and TRBJ1-3; 8 bases align to TRBD1. Germline CDR1 reads SGHKS; CDR2 reads YYEKEE (reference sequence). The trim removed 4 bases at V and 4 bases at J, leaving 13 bases unmatched. This CDR3 has 17 residues. CDR3: CASSIGPRWTGGNTIYF. CDR3 sequence (DNA): TGTGCCAGCAGCATCGGGCCCCGATGGACAGGGGGAAACACCATATATTTT.

This chain joins TRBV24-1 and TRBJ1-5; 7 bases agree with TRBD1. The germline V gene has CDR1 KGHDR and CDR2 SFDVKD. V trimming: 9 bases; J trimming: 2 bases; junction bases outside the gene matches: 6. CDR3 length equals 14 residues. The CDR3 sequence: CATRDSEGNQPQHF. Written as DNA, the CDR3 is TGTGCCACCCGGGACAGTGAGGGCAATCAGCCCCAGCATTTT.

The gene calls are TRBV29-1 and TRBJ1-4; D call uncertain. Germline-derived CDR1 and CDR2 are SQVTM and ANQGSEA. Trimming left V 4 bases short and J 6 bases short, with 9 bases between. The CDR3 contains 12 residues. This CDR3 reads CSVGGGYEKLFF. CDR3 nucleotide sequence: TGCAGCGTTGGCGGCGGGTATGAAAAACTGTTTTTT.

The V and J genes are TRBV6-5 and TRBJ2-4; TRBD1 might be the D (6 bases). The CDR3 length is 16 residues. Trimming shortened V by 2 bases and J by 5 bases, and 16 bases separated the two germline ends. In germline, CDR1 is MNHEY, CDR2 SVGAGI. Written as DNA, the CDR3 is TGTGCCAGCAGTTACAAGGCTACAGGGTTCCAAAACATTCAGTACTTC. Encoded protein: CASSYKATGFQNIQYF.

V usage is TRBV11-3 and J usage is TRBJ2-7; D is uncertain. V gave up 4 bases and J gave up 5 bases, with 24 bases separating them. CDR3 length: 17 residues. CDR1 and CDR2 (germline): SGHNT, YENEEA. The CDR3 nucleotides read TGTGCCAGCAGCTCCTATTGGGCACCACGCTCCTTCCACGAGCAGTACGTC. Its translation is CASSSYWAPRSFHEQYV.

CDR3 in amino acids: CASSIGDTYGDYGYTF. DNA for the CDR3: TGTGCCAGTAGTATAGGGGACACCTACGGGGACTATGGCTACACCTTC. The chain has TRBV19 and TRBJ1-2, with D perhaps matching TRBD1 (6 bases). The germline CDR1 and CDR2 sequences are LNHDA and SQIVND (reference sequence). The CDR3 has 16 residues. Trimming removed 1 base from V and 3 bases from J, with 15 bases in between.

V and J are TRBV6-5 and TRBJ1-6; 10 bases map to TRBD1. V shed 4 bases, J shed 7 bases, and the junction held 4 bases outside the gene matches. The CDR3 is made up of 15 amino acids. The germline V gene encodes CDR1 MNHEY and CDR2 SVGAGI. CDR3 residues: CASSWDRGGNSPLHF. Written as DNA, the CDR3 is TGTGCCAGCAGTTGGGACAGGGGAGGAAATTCACCCCTCCACTTT.

This chain uses TRBV9 with TRBJ1-2; no reliable D call. V was shortened by 4 bases and J by 8 bases, with 12 bases between the two germline ends. The CDR3 loop spans 12 amino acids. Germline V gene lookup returns CDR1 SGDLS and CDR2 YYNGEE. This chain's CDR3 is CASSPHSQGYTF. CDR3 DNA: TGTGCCAGCAGCCCCCACAGTCAGGGCTACACCTTC.

This rearrangement joins TRBV4-1 to TRBJ2-1, with 11 positions matching TRBD1. Trimming removed 1 base from V and 10 bases from J; junction bases left unmatched: 3. Germline V gene sequence: CDR1 MGHRA, CDR2 YSYEKL. The CDR3 length is 14 residues. The CDR3 sequence: CASSQGTGGLEQFF. CDR3 in DNA: TGCGCCAGCAGCCAAGGGACAGGGGGCCTAGAGCAGTTCTTC.

The chain combines TRBV2 with TRBJ2-5, with D possibly matching TRBD1 (6 bases). V was cut by 5 bases and J by 5 bases, with 12 bases left in between. The CDR3 totals 13 residues. Germline lookup yields CDR1 SNHLY and CDR2 FYNNEI. CDR3: CASSLHRAETQYF. The CDR3 nucleotides read TGTGCCAGCAGTCTTCACAGGGCCGAGACCCAGTACTTC.

V and J are TRBV2 and TRBJ1-4; D is ambiguous. Germline V CDR1 and CDR2: SNHLY, FYNNEI. The V end was cut by 8 bases, the J end by 4 bases, with 14 bases between. The CDR3 runs to 14 residues. The CDR3 spells CASLLGGYNEKLFF. CDR3 in DNA: TGTGCCAGCTTACTAGGAGGTTATAATGAAAAACTGTTTTTT.

This clone was observed a single time. The V gene is TRBV2, the J gene TRBJ1-1; D is ambiguous. The CDR3 length is 12 residues. Germline V gives CDR1 SNHLY, CDR2 FYNNEI. V lost 5 bases to trimming and J lost 1 base, with 5 bases between them. For the CDR3, the DNA is TGTGCCAGCAGTTACAAGAACACTGAAGCTTTCTTT. It specifies CASSYKNTEAFF.

This clone was seen only a few times. The chain has TRBV27 and TRBJ2-1; 12 nucleotides align to TRBD2. CDR3 size: 14 residues. The germline V gene has CDR1 MNHEY and CDR2 SMNVEV (reference sequence). V trimming: 9 bases; J trimming: 4 bases; junction bases outside the gene matches: 4. The CDR3 loop reads CASGTSGRYNEQFF. As DNA, the CDR3 is TGTGCCAGTGGGACTAGCGGGCGGTACAATGAGCAGTTCTTC.

A single count supports this clone. The V gene is TRBV19, the J gene TRBJ2-1; 9 nucleotides line up with TRBD1. The CDR3 has 14 amino acids. V was clipped by 3 bases and J by 7 bases; unmatched bases: 4. Germline CDR1 LNHDA, CDR2 SQIVND (reference sequence). DNA of the CDR3: TGTGCCAGTAGTATGCTGGACAGGGGAAATGAGCAGTTCTTC. Its protein is CASSMLDRGNEQFF.

The chain links TRBV5-1 to TRBJ1-1; D gene unclear. Trimming shortened V by 2 bases and J by 2 bases, and 7 bases separated the two germline ends. Germline V gene sequence: CDR1 SGHRS, CDR2 YFSETQ. This CDR3 contains 13 residues. For the CDR3, the DNA is TGCGCCAGCAGCTTCACATCTAACACTGAAGCTTTCTTT. This gives the protein CASSFTSNTEAFF.

CDR3 bases: TGTGCCAGCAGTGAATTAGATATTGAAGCTTTCTTT. Residues: CASSELDIEAFF. This chain joins TRBV2 and TRBJ1-1; D unresolved. CDR1 and CDR2 (germline): SNHLY, FYNNEI. The CDR3 has 12 amino acids. V dropped 2 bases and J dropped 7 bases, with 8 bases sitting between them.

The rearrangement joins TRBV6-5 to TRBJ1-2; TRBD1 matches at 8 bases. With V trimmed by 6 bases and J by 6 bases, 6 bases remained unmatched. The germline gives CDR1 MNHEY, CDR2 SVGAGI. There are 13 residues in the CDR3. CDR3 bases: TGTGCCAGCAGCATCCGGACAGGGAATGGCTACACCTTC. Translated, it gives CASSIRTGNGYTF.

This rearrangement joins TRBV6-5 to TRBJ1-6, with unresolved D. Germline lookup yields CDR1 MNHEY and CDR2 SVGAGI. This CDR3 spans 15 amino acids. Deletions cut 7 bases from V and 3 bases from J, with 13 bases between. CDR3 amino acids: CASNLGRLYNSPLHF. The CDR3 nucleotides are TGTGCCAGCAACTTGGGCCGCCTCTATAATTCACCCCTCCACTTT.

This chain uses TRBV2 with TRBJ1-1; 8 bases are shared with TRBD1. Looked up from germline, CDR1 is SNHLY and CDR2 is FYNNEI. V lost 6 bases and J lost 3; bases outside the gene matches: 3. The CDR3 has 13 amino acids. CDR3 coding DNA: TGTGCCAGCAGGCTACAGGGGGACACTGAAGCTTTCTTT. This sequence encodes CASRLQGDTEAFF.

V gene TRBV27 combines with J gene TRBJ2-7, with D possibly being TRBD1 (5 bases). The CDR3 totals 15 residues. Germline V gene lookup returns CDR1 MNHEY and CDR2 SMNVEV (reference sequence). The V and J ends lost 4 bases and 2 bases respectively, with 15 bases between them. For the CDR3, the DNA is TGTGCCAGCAGTTCCCGTCCTCCAGGGACCTACGAGCAGTACTTC. Protein: CASSSRPPGTYEQYF.

In its sample, this clone was seen once. This chain connects TRBV2 to TRBJ1-5; D is unclear. The CDR3 has 13 amino acids. V shed 2 bases and J shed 5 bases, with 7 bases lying between them. Germline values: CDR1 SNHLY, CDR2 FYNNEI. The CDR3 loop is CASSESRDQPQHF. CDR3 bases: TGTGCCAGCAGTGAAAGTAGAGATCAGCCCCAGCATTTT.

The table lists this clone with a few counts. The chain combines TRBV30 with TRBJ1-2; D ambiguous. The CDR3 length is 11 residues. V was pared by 7 bases and J by 4 bases, with 10 bases between. Germline V gene lookup returns CDR1 GTSNPN and CDR2 SVGIG (reference sequence). CDR3 loop: CAFERSYGYTF. As DNA, the CDR3 is TGTGCCTTCGAAAGGAGCTATGGCTACACCTTC.

The chain is built from TRBV30 and TRBJ1-1; 9 nucleotides line up with TRBD1. The junction had 12 bases not matched to a gene; V was cut back by 0 bases and J by 10 bases. The germline V gene encodes CDR1 GTSNPN and CDR2 SVGIG (reference sequence). The CDR3 length is 15 residues. CDR3 sequence (DNA): TGTGCCTGGAGTGTATCGGCGACAGGGGGACACGGAGCTTTCTTT. As protein: CAWSVSATGGHGAFF. Filled out from reference TRBV30 and TRBJ1-1, the complete variable domain reads SQTIHQWPATLVQPVGSPLSLECTVEGTSNPNLYWYRQAAGRGLQLLFYSVGIGQISSEVPQNLSASRPQDRQFILSSKKLLLSDSGFYLCAWSVSATGGHGAFFGQGTRLTVV.

This chain links TRBV10-3 with TRBJ2-3, with 13 bases aligning to TRBD2. V was pared by 8 bases and J by 2 bases, with 19 bases of the junction left unmatched. Germline loops: CDR1 ENHRY, CDR2 SYGVKD. This CDR3 comprises 20 residues. The CDR3 loop is CAIGESLAGGPFPTTDTQYF. CDR3 coding DNA: TGTGCCATCGGAGAGTCACTAGCGGGGGGGCCCTTTCCTACCACAGATACGCAGTATTTT.

The chain has TRBV4-1 and TRBJ2-1; a weak D match, TRBD2 (7 bases). The V gene's germline CDR1 is MGHRA and CDR2 YSYEKL. The CDR3 runs 16 residues. Trimming took 0 bases from V and 3 from J, leaving 12 bases between them. The CDR3 DNA follows: TGCGCCAGCAGCCAAGACCCGGGGGGCTACTACAATGAGCAGTTCTTC. This codes for CASSQDPGGYYNEQFF.

In its sample, this clone was seen once. This chain uses TRBV6-5 with TRBJ1-1; TRBD1 matches at 8 bases. There are 16 residues in the CDR3. The J segment lost 1 base and the V segment lost 2 bases, leaving 6 bases of the junction unmatched. From germline, CDR1 is MNHEY and CDR2 SVGAGI. This CDR3 is CASSYTWTGRNTEAFF. Here the CDR3 DNA reads TGTGCCAGCAGTTACACATGGACAGGGCGGAACACTGAAGCTTTCTTT.

V and J are TRBV28 and TRBJ1-1; 9 bases match TRBD1. The junction had 5 bases not matched to a gene; V was cut back by 1 base and J by 5 bases. CDR1 MDHEN and CDR2 SYDVKM come from the germline V gene. The CDR3 has 15 amino acids. The CDR3 region is CASSLLTGGKTEAFF. The CDR3 coding sequence is TGTGCCAGCAGTTTATTGACAGGGGGTAAAACTGAAGCTTTCTTT.

This clone has only one observation. The V gene is TRBV6-6, the J gene TRBJ2-3; 13 nucleotides line up with TRBD2. The CDR3 spans 16 residues. Germline V lookup: CDR1 MNHNY, CDR2 SVGAGI (reference sequence). With V trimmed by 6 bases and J by 2 bases, 5 bases remained unmatched. As DNA, the CDR3 is TGTGCCAGCAGGAAGACTAGCGGGGGGTCCACAGATACGCAGTATTTT. As protein: CASRKTSGGSTDTQYF.

This rearrangement joins TRBV4-1 to TRBJ1-3; D uncertain. Trimming shortened V by 1 base and J by 0 bases, and 10 bases separated the two germline ends. Germline CDR1 is MGHRA and CDR2 is YSYEKL. The CDR3 totals 16 residues. DNA of the CDR3: TGCGCCAGCAGCCAAGGGTCCGTCAGCTCTGGAAACACCATATATTTT. Encoded protein: CASSQGSVSSGNTIYF.

The V and J genes are TRBV14 and TRBJ1-2, with D tentatively TRBD1 (5 bases). The CDR3 spans 16 residues. Germline assignment: CDR1 SGHDN and CDR2 FVKESK. V lost 5 bases and J lost 0, with 16 bases in between. CDR3 in amino acids: CASSSFLGPTNYGYTF. The CDR3 bases are TGTGCCAGCAGCTCCTTCTTGGGGCCAACTAACTATGGCTACACCTTC.